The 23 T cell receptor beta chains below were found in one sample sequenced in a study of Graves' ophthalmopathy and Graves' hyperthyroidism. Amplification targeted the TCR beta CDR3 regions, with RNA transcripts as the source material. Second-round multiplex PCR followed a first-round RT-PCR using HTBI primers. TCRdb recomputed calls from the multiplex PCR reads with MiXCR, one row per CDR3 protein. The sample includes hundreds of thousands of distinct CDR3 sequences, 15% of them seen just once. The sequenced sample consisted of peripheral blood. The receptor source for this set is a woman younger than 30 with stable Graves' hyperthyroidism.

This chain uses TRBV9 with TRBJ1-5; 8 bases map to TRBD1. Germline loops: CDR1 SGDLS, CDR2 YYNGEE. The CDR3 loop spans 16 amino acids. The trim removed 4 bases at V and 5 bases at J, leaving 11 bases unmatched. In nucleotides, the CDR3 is TGTGCCAGCAGCTCCCCCAGACAGGGGTTTTATCAGCCCCAGCATTTT. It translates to CASSSPRQGFYQPQHF.

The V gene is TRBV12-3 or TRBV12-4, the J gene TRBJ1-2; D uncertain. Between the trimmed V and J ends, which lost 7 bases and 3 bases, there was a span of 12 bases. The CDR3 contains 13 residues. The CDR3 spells CASTAWRDYGYTF. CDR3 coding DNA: TGTGCCAGCACCGCATGGAGGGACTATGGCTACACCTTC.

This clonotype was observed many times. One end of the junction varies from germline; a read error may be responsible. The CDR3 is CASSLTAGTMNTEAFF. The CDR3 nucleotides are TGTGCCAGCAGCCTAACCGCGGGCACTATGAACACTGAAGCTTTCTTT. The genes are TRBV7-3 and TRBJ1-1; D uncertain. CDR1 is SGHTA and CDR2 is FQGTGA in the germline V gene. This CDR3 spans 16 amino acids.

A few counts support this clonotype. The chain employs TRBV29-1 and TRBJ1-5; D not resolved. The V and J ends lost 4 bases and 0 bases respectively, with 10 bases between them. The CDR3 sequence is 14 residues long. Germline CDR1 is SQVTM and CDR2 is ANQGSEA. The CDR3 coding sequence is TGCAGCGTTGCTCCACTCGATAGCAATCAGCCCCAGCATTTT. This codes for CSVAPLDSNQPQHF.

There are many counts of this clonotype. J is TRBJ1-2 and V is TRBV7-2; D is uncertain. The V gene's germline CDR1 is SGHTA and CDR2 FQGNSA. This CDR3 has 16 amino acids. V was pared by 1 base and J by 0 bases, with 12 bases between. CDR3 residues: CASSLVETVTNYGYTF. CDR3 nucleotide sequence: TGTGCCAGCAGCTTAGTTGAAACAGTCACTAACTATGGCTACACCTTC.

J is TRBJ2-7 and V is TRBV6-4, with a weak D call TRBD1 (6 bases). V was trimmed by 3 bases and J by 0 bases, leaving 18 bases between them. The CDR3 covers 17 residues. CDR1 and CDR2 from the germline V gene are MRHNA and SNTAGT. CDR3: CASSDSGVGSGSYEQYF. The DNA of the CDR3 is TGTGCCAGCAGTGATTCAGGGGTTGGGTCGGGCTCCTACGAGCAGTACTTC.

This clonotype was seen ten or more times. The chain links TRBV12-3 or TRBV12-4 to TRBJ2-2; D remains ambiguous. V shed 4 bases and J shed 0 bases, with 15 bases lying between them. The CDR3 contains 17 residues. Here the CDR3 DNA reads TGTGCCAGCAGTTCCGCGGTTGGTCCCGCGAACACCGGGGAGCTGTTTTTT. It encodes CASSSAVGPANTGELFF.

CDR3 coding DNA: TGTGCCAGCAGTTACCAAGTCCGTTTTTCCTACGAGCAGTACTTC. Amino acids: CASSYQVRFSYEQYF. The chain carries TRBV6-2 or TRBV6-3 and TRBJ2-7; D remains ambiguous. The CDR3 covers 15 residues. Trimming took 2 bases from V and 1 from J, leaving 12 bases between them. Germline V gene data show CDR1 as MNHEY and CDR2 as SVGEGT.

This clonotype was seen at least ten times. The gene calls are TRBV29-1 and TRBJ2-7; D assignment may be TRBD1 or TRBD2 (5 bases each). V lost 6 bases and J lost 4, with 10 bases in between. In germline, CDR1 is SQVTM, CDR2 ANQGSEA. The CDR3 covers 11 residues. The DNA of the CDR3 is TGCAGCGTCCCCGGGGCATACGAGCAGTACTTC. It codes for CSVPGAYEQYF.

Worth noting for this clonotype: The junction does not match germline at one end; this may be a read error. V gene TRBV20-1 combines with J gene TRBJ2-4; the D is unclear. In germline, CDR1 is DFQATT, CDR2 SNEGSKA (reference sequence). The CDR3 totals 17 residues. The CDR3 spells CSASNIVRAIAKNSQYF. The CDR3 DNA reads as TGCAGCGCTAGTAATATCGTCCGCGCCATAGCCAAAAACAGTCAGTACTTC.

CDR3 bases: TGTGCCAGCAGTTTAGTAAGCCAAACAGGGGGTCGCATGAACACTGAAGCTTTCTTT. It encodes CASSLVSQTGGRMNTEAFF. The chain employs TRBV12-3 or TRBV12-4 and TRBJ1-1; 8 positions agree with TRBD1. After removal of 1 base from V and 0 bases from J, the junction contained 13 bases not matched to a gene. The CDR3 has 19 residues.

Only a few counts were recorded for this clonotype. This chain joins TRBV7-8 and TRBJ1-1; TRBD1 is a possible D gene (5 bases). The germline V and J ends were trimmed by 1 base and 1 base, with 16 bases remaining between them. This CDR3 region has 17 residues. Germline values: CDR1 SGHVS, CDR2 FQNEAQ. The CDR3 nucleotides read TGTGCCAGCAGCTTAGTGGGGACTCTAAGCGGGAACACTGAAGCTTTCTTT. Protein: CASSLVGTLSGNTEAFF.

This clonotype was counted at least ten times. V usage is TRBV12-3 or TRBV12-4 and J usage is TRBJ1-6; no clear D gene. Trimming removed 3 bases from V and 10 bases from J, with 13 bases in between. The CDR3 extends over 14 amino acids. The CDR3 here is CASSFRREGSPLHF. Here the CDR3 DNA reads TGTGCCAGCAGTTTTCGGAGGGAGGGATCACCCCTCCACTTT.

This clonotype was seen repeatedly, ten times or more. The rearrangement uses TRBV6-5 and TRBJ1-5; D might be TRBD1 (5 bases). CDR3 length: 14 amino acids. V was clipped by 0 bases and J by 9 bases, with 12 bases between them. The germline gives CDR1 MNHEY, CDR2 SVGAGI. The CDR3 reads CASSYSGPMWPQHF. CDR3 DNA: TGTGCCAGCAGTTACTCGGGACCCATGTGGCCCCAGCATTTT.

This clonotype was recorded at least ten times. The CDR3 DNA reads as TGTGCCAGCAGCCTAGGGGGGGGAAGGGAATACGAGCAGTACTTC. Its protein product is CASSLGGGREYEQYF. This sequence joins TRBV11-2 and TRBJ2-7; perhaps TRBD2 as D (7 bases). CDR1 and CDR2 from the germline V gene are SGHAT and FQNNGV. CDR3 length: 15 residues. Trimming took off 5 bases at V and 4 bases at J, with 18 bases between the two ends.

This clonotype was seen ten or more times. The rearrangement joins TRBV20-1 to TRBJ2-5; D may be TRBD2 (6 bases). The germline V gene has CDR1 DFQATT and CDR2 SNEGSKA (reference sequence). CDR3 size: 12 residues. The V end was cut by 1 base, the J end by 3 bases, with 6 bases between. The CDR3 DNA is TGCAGTGCTAGAGCGGGGGAAGAGACCCAGTACTTC. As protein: CSARAGEETQYF.

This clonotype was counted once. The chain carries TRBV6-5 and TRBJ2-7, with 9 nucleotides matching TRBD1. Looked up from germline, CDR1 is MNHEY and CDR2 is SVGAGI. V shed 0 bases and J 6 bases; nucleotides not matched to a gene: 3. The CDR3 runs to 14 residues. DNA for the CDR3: TGTGCCAGCAGTTACTCCGGGACAGGGCGCGAGCAGTACTTC. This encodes CASSYSGTGREQYF.

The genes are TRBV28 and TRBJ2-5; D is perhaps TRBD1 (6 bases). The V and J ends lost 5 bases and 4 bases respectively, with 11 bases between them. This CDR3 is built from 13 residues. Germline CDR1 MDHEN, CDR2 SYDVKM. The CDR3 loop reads CASSPQGLETQYF. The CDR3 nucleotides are TGTGCCAGCAGTCCCCAGGGGTTAGAGACCCAGTACTTC.

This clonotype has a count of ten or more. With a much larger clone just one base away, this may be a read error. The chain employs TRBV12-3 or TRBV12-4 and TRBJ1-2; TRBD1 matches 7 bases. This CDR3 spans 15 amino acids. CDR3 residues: CASSLGGQTGYGHTF. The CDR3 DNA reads TGTGCCAGCAGTTTAGGGGGACAGACAGGCTATGGCCACACCTTC.

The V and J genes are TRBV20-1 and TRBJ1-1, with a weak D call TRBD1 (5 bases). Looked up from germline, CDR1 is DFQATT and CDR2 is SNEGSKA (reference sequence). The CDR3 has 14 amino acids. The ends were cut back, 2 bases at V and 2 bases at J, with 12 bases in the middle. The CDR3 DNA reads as TGCAGTGCTAGACGTGCGGGACCTAACACTGAAGCTTTCTTT. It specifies CSARRAGPNTEAFF.

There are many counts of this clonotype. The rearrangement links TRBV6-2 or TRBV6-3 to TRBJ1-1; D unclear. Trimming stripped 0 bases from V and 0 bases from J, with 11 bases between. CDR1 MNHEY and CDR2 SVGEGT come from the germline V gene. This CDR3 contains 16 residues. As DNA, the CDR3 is TGTGCCAGCAGTTACTCGAGTTCAGATTTGAACACTGAAGCTTTCTTT. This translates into CASSYSSSDLNTEAFF.

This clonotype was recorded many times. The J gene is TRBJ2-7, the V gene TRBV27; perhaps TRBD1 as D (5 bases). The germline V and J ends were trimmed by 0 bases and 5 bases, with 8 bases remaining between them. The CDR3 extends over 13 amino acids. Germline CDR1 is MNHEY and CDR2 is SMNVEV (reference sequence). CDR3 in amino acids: CASSLSKGDEQYF. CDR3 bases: TGTGCCAGCAGTTTATCCAAAGGGGACGAGCAGTACTTC.

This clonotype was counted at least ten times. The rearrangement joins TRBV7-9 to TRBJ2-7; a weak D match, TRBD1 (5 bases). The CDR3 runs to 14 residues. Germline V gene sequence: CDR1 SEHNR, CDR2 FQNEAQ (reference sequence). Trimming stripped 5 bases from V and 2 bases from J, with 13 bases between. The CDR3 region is CASSRPGQAYEQYF. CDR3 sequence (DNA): TGTGCCAGCAGCCGCCCCGGACAAGCCTACGAGCAGTACTTC.